Below are 21 T cell receptor delta chains sequenced from a single sample in a study of gamma-delta T cells after stem cell transplantation. TCRdb re-processed the RT-PCR reads using CATT. The sample has over a thousand delta-chain clones, 10% seen once. Material for sequencing was gamma-delta T cells. The source of these receptors is a human donor. It is not recorded whose cells these are; they may come from a transplant donor.

V is TRDV2 and J is TRDJ1; 7 nucleotides match TRDD3. TCRdb gives no J gene; it was assigned here by matching the DNA to germline. The germline V gene encodes CDR1 GEAIGNYY and CDR2 EKD. V shed 0 bases and J 2 bases; nucleotides not matched to a gene: 17. This CDR3 region has 19 residues. As DNA, the CDR3 is TGTGCCTGTGACACCGGAGGGGGCCATAGGATACGAGGAACCGATAAACTCATCTTT. This sequence encodes CACDTGGGHRIRGTDKLIF.

The rearrangement links TRDV1 to TRDJ1; TRDD2 might be the D (5 bases). TCRdb records no J gene; here it was assigned by comparing the DNA to germline. Trimming removed 2 bases from V and 8 bases from J, with 27 bases in between. This CDR3 spans 18 amino acids. The germline gives CDR1 TSWWSYY, CDR2 QGS. For the CDR3, the DNA is TGTGCTCTTGGGGAAACAAGCGGCAGTCCTAACGTAGGGACGAAACTCATCTTT. This sequence encodes CALGETSGSPNVGTKLIF.

Relative to its sample, this clone is medium-sized. The DNA for the CDR3 is TGTGCCTGTGACACCCTTGGGGATAGCAGCTCCTGGGACACCCGACAGATGTTTTTC. This encodes CACDTLGDSSSWDTRQMFF. V and J are TRDV2 and TRDJ3, with 7 bases that match TRDD3. V trimming: 0 bases; J trimming: 0 bases; junction bases outside the gene matches: 7. The CDR3 spans 19 residues. Germline V gene data show CDR1 as GEAIGNYY and CDR2 as EKD.

Points on this clone: TCRdb's protein and the translated DNA diverge at residue 7; the protein reported here is the translation of the DNA. The chain has TRDV2 and TRDJ1, with TRDD3 identical over 8 bases. Trimming cost V 4 bases and J 7 bases; bases outside gene matches: 22. The CDR3 has 18 residues. Germline V gene sequence: CDR1 GEAIGNYY, CDR2 EKD. CDR3 in amino acids: CACDSAPLTGGIVPKLIF. The CDR3 coding sequence is TGTGCCTGTGATTCGGCCCCCTTGACTGGGGGGATAGTCCCTAAACTCATCTTT.

The CDR3 spells CACDPLLGGDTDKLIF. The CDR3 DNA follows: TGTGCCTGTGACCCACTACTGGGGGGGGATACCGATAAACTCATCTTT. The chain is built from TRDV2 and TRDJ1; 8 nucleotides line up with TRDD3. CDR3 length equals 16 residues. Per germline, CDR1 GEAIGNYY and CDR2 EKD. Trimming took 3 bases from V and 2 from J; bases not matched to a gene: 10.

This clone was found a few times. This clone may be a read error of a much larger clone one base away. The identical CDR3 is also encoded by other nucleotide sequences in the sample. The chain employs TRDV2 and TRDJ1, with 10 bases identical to TRDD3. This CDR3 spans 19 amino acids. The germline V gene encodes CDR1 GEAIGNYY and CDR2 EKD. The CDR3 DNA is TGTGCCTGTGACCCTACTACCCACACTGGGGGATCGTACACCGACAAACTCATCTTT. Its protein product is CACDPTTHTGGSYTDKLIF.

In its sample, this clone was seen a few times. The rearrangement uses TRDV2 and TRDJ1; 9 bases are a match to TRDD3. The J gene is absent in TCRdb and was assigned here via DNA matching to germline. This CDR3 spans 17 amino acids. With 1 base clipped from V and 5 bases from J, the junction kept 13 bases outside the gene matches. Germline V gene data show CDR1 as GEAIGNYY and CDR2 as EKD. The DNA of the CDR3 is TGTGCCTGTGACACTTGGGGCGGACTGGGGGACAAGGATAAACTCATCTTT. Encoded protein: CACDTWGGLGDKDKLIF.

This clone was seen more than once but under ten times. This sequence may be a read error, since a much larger clone differs from it by one base. Other nucleotide sequences from this sample produce the same CDR3. The rearrangement uses TRDV2 and TRDJ1; TRDD3 agrees at 8 bases. CDR1 and CDR2 (germline): GEAIGNYY, EKD. This CDR3 has 16 amino acids. Trimming took 2 bases from V and 0 from J; bases not matched to a gene: 7. As DNA, the CDR3 is TGTGCCTGTGACATTTTGGGGGATCTCTACACCGATAAACTCATCTTT. This encodes CACDILGDLYTDKLIF.

Comments on this clone: This could be a read error, since a much larger clone is one nucleotide away. Other DNA sequences in the same sample also yield this CDR3. The chain is built from TRDV2 and TRDJ3; D is perhaps TRDD3 (5 bases). The CDR3 consists of 20 residues. Trimming stripped 2 bases from V and 4 bases from J, with 23 bases between. Per the germline V gene, CDR1 is GEAIGNYY and CDR2 is EKD. The CDR3 is CACDKTEGTLSSWDTRQMFF. DNA for the CDR3: TGTGCCTGTGACAAAACGGAGGGGACTTTAAGCTCATGGGACACCCGACAGATGTTTTTC.

This clone was recorded a few times. With a far larger clone one base away, a read error is the likely cause. Within the sample, other DNA sequences also encode this same CDR3. This rearrangement joins TRDV3 to TRDJ1; possible D gene TRDD2, 6 bases. The CDR3 has 15 amino acids. Germline loops: CDR1 TVYSNPD, CDR2 GDNSRS (reference sequence). This CDR3 is CAFSLLPLYTDKLIF. The CDR3 DNA is TGCGCCTTTTCACTCCTTCCGCTGTACACCGATAAACTCATCTTT.

This clone was seen more than once but under ten times. For this DNA, TCRdb reports the protein of a much larger clone, which diverges at residue 13, most likely from a read error; the protein presented here is translated directly from the DNA. The V call is TRDV2, the J call TRDJ1; a possible D gene is TRDD3 (6 bases). Looked up from germline, CDR1 is GEAIGNYY and CDR2 is EKD. This CDR3 region has 14 residues. The CDR3 loop reads CACDTVSGERELTF. In DNA form, the CDR3 reads TGTGCCTGTGACACCGTGTCGGGGGAGAGGGAACTCACCTTT.

As for this clone: This likely reflects a read error, since a far larger clone is one base away. This sample includes further DNA sequences coding for the same CDR3. The chain uses TRDV3 and TRDJ1, with D perhaps matching TRDD2 (6 bases). Per the germline V gene, CDR1 is TVYSNPD and CDR2 is GDNSRS (reference sequence). The CDR3 spans 15 residues. Trimming cost V 2 bases and J 0 bases, with 16 bases left between them. CDR3 protein: CAFSLLPLYTDKLIF. CDR3 nucleotides: TGTGCCTTTTCACTCCTTCCGTTGTACACCGATAAACTCATCTTT.

This clone appeared a few times. A junction end diverges from the germline sequence, so it may reflect a read error. In DNA, the CDR3 is TGTGCCTGTGACACCGGTATCAACCGCTCCTGGTACACCCTACAGATGTTTTTC. Protein product: CACDTGINRSWYTLQMFF. The chain joins TRDV2 to TRDJ3; no clear D gene. From germline, CDR1 is GEAIGNYY and CDR2 EKD. The CDR3 runs 18 residues.

This clone has more than one count but fewer than ten. The genes are TRDV2 and TRDJ1, with D possibly being TRDD3 (6 bases). V was pared by 2 bases and J by 0 bases, with 12 bases between. Germline CDR1 GEAIGNYY, CDR2 EKD. The CDR3 covers 15 residues. The CDR3 spells CACDILGMYTDKLIF. The CDR3 DNA follows: TGTGCCTGTGACATCCTGGGGATGTACACCGATAAACTCATCTTT.

As concerns this clone: A read error may be the cause here, since a much bigger clone is one base away. This specimen includes other DNA sequences encoding the same CDR3. V and J are TRDV2 and TRDJ2; 11 nucleotides match TRDD3. Germline V gene sequence: CDR1 GEAIGNYY, CDR2 EKD. This CDR3 has 15 residues. The CDR3 DNA is TGTGCCTGTGACTCCCTACTGGGGGATAGAGCACAACTCTTCTTC. Its protein is CACDSLLGDRAQLFF.

This clone has just a few counts. Only one base separates this from a far larger clonotype, so it likely reflects a read error. The same CDR3 arises from other DNA sequences in this sample as well. The chain couples TRDV3 to TRDJ1, with TRDD2 matching over 8 bases. V trimming: 5 bases; J trimming: 5 bases; junction bases outside the gene matches: 13. This CDR3 contains 14 residues. Germline V gene sequence: CDR1 TVYSNPD, CDR2 GDNSRS (reference sequence). The CDR3 is CALSSYDLGDKLIF. DNA for the CDR3: TGTGCCCTCTCTTCCTACGACCTGGGGGATAAACTCATCTTT.

This clone turned up a few times. V and J are TRDV1 and TRDJ2, with 12 bases lining up with TRDD3. Germline CDR1 TSWWSYY, CDR2 QGS. The CDR3 is 24 amino acids. J was trimmed by 4 bases and V by 3 bases; bases with no gene match: 27. This CDR3 is CALGEPPYFLPRYAGGYGTAQLFF. The CDR3 bases are TGTGCTCTTGGGGAGCCGCCTTACTTCCTACCCCGGTATGCTGGGGGATACGGGACAGCACAACTCTTCTTT.

By frequency in the sample, this clone is medium-sized. The rearrangement joins TRDV2 to TRDJ2; TRDD3 agrees at 8 bases. Trimming took 1 base from V and 5 from J; bases not matched to a gene: 8. Germline V gene lookup returns CDR1 GEAIGNYY and CDR2 EKD. The CDR3 runs to 16 residues. The CDR3 nucleotides read TGTGCCTGTGACACGGCTGAACTGGGGGCCACAGCACAACTCTTCTTT. It is translated as CACDTAELGATAQLFF.

Points on this clone: At one end the junction does not follow the germline gene, possibly because of a read error. This sequence joins TRDV2 and TRDJ1; a weak D match, TRDD3 (5 bases). The J gene was not available in TCRdb and was assigned here by matching the DNA to germline segments. The CDR3 totals 18 residues. In germline, CDR1 is GEAIGNYY, CDR2 EKD. The CDR3 loop reads CAFDTWAETSTRTDKLIF. The CDR3 coding sequence is TGTGCCTTTGACACCTGGGCTGAGACCTCCACACGAACCGATAAACTCATCTTT.

The sample holds a few counts of this clone. The chain joins TRDV2 to TRDJ3, with 9 nucleotides matching TRDD3. After removal of 1 base from V and 2 bases from J, the junction contained 11 bases not matched to a gene. The CDR3 has 20 residues. Germline assignment: CDR1 GEAIGNYY and CDR2 EKD. DNA for the CDR3: TGTGCCTGTGACACGATCAGGGGGATACTTGATACCTGGGACACCCGACAGATGTTTTTC. Residues: CACDTIRGILDTWDTRQMFF.

The V and J genes are TRDV2 and TRDJ3, with 7 positions matching TRDD3. The J gene comes from matching the DNA to germline here; TCRdb lacks it. CDR3 length equals 18 residues. CDR1 and CDR2 (germline): GEAIGNYY, EKD. J gave up 0 bases and V 3 bases, and 7 bases lay outside the gene matches. Here the CDR3 reads CACDETGVNSWDTRQMFF. The CDR3 DNA is TGTGCCTGTGACGAGACTGGGGTTAACTCCTGGGACACCCGACAGATGTTTTTC.